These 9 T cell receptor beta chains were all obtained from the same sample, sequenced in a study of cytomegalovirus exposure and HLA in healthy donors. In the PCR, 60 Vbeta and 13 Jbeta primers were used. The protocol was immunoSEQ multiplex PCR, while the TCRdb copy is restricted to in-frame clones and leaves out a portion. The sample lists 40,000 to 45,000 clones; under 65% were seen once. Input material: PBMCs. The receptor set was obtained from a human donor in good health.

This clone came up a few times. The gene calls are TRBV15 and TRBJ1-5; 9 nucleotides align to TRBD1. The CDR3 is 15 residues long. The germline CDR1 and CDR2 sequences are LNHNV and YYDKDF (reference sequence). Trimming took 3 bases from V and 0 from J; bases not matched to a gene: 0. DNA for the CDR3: TGTGCCACCAGCAGGGGACAGGGTAGCAATCAGCCCCAGCATTTT. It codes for CATSRGQGSNQPQHF.

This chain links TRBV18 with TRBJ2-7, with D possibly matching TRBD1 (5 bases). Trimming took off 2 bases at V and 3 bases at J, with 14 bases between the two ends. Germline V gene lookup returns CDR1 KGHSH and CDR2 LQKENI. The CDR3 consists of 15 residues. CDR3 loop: CASSPVEGAGYEQYF. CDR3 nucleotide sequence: TGTGCCAGCTCACCAGTCGAAGGGGCTGGCTACGAGCAGTACTTC.

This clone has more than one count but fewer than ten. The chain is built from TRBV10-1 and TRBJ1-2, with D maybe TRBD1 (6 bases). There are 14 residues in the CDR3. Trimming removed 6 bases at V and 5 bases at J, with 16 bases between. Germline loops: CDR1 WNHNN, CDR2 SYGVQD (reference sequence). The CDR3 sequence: CASSPNRVGYGYTF. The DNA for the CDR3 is TGCGCCAGCAGCCCGAACAGGGTTGGGTATGGCTACACCTTC.

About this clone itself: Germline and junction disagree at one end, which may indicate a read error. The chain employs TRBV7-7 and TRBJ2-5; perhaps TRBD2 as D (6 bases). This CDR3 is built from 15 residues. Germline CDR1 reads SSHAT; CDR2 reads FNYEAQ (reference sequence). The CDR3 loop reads CASSLVWGVGETQYF. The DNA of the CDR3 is TGTGCTAGCAGCTTAGTATGGGGGGTAGGTGAGACCCAGTACTTC.

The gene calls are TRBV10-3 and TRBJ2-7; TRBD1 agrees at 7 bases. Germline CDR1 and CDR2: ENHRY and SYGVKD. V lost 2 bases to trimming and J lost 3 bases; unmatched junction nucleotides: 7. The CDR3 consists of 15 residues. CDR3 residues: CAISEPETGLYEQYF. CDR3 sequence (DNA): TGTGCCATCAGTGAGCCAGAGACAGGGCTCTACGAGCAGTACTTC.

The CDR3 sequence: CASRGSSYNEQFF. The CDR3 coding sequence is TGTGCCAGCCGAGGGAGCTCCTACAATGAGCAGTTCTTC. The chain links TRBV2 to TRBJ2-1, with D perhaps matching TRBD2 (5 bases). Trimming took 8 bases from V and 0 from J, leaving 8 bases between them. In germline, CDR1 is SNHLY, CDR2 FYNNEI. The CDR3 totals 13 residues.

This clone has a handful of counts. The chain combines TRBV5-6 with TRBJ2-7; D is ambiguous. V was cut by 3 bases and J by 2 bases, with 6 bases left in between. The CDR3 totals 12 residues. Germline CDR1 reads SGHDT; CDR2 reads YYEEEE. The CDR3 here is CASSSQAYEQYF. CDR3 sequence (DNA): TGTGCCAGCAGCTCGCAGGCCTACGAGCAGTACTTC.

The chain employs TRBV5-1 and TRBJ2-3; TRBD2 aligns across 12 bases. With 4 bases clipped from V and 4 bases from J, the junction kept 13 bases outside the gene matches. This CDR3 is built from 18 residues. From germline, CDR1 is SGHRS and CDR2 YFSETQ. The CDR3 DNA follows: TGCGCCAGCAGCCCCGGAACGCTAGCGGGGGGGAGCGCAGATACGCAGTATTTT. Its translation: CASSPGTLAGGSADTQYF.

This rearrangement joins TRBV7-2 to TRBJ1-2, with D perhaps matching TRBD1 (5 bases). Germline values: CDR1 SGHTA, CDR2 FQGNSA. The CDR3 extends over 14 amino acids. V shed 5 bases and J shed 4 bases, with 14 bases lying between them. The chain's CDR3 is CASSQDRVSYGYTF. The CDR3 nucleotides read TGTGCCAGCAGCCAAGACAGAGTTAGCTATGGCTACACCTTC. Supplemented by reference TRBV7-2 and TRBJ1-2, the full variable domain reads GAGVSQSPSNKVTEKGKDVELRCDPISGHTALYWYRQSLGQGLEFLIYFQGNSAPDKSGLPSDRFSAERTGGSVSTLTIQRTQQEDSAVYLCASSQDRVSYGYTFGSGTRLTVV.